This T cell receptor beta chain was sequenced in a study of graft-versus-host responses after intestinal transplantation (dated by TCRdb to the early 2020s). In terms of the full investigation: The transplants that recipients received were multivisceral, liver-intestinal, or isolated intestinal. A peak of at least 4% donor T cells among recipient peripheral blood mononuclear cells was the definition used for donor T cell macrochimerism. Every recipient was given anti-thymocyte globulin induction, followed by about three years of maintenance tacrolimus and steroids. Of the 20 to 25 intestinal transplant recipients enrolled in the cohort, one of whom was a retransplant, 3 patients without pretransplant specimens were excluded. Alloreactive clones were identified by sequencing pre-transplant mixed lymphocyte reaction products and comparing them with unstimulated pre-transplant donor and recipient T cells. After intestinal transplantation, graft-versus-host and host-versus-graft alloreactive T cell clones were followed in the graft, circulation and bone marrow using bulk TCR-beta CDR3 sequencing. Rather than being sequenced by the commercial service, samples from three later patients were sequenced in-house on an Illumina MiSeq and processed with MiXCR.

Library preparation was by the immunoSEQ multiplex PCR assay. For most patients, genomic DNA was isolated with the Qiagen DNeasy Blood and Tissue Kit and sent frozen to Adaptive Biotechnologies for TCR sequencing. For most patients, genomic DNA was subjected to high-throughput TCR-beta CDR3 sequencing by Adaptive Biotechnologies. On the authors' methods: TCR sequencing data were retrieved from Adaptive's ImmunoSEQ software for about 17 patients, whereas a few other patients were processed with MiXCR and VDJtools. To correct CD4 versus CD8 sorting errors, sequences present in both subsets at a frequency ratio below 5:1 were removed. Because the origin of CDR3 nucleotide sequences shared between donor and recipient could not be assigned, those sequences were removed. At least 2-fold expansion over unstimulated cells and a minimum CFSE-low frequency of 0.002% (template counts) or 0.001% (read counts) were required for clones to be classified as alloreactive. Mappable clones were those detected in sequenced pre-transplant spleen, lymph node, or MLR CFSE-low populations of the donor or recipient. Cumulative frequency of alloreactive clones was calculated as a percentage of all sequences weighted by copy number. This is the immuneACCESS table as TCRdb keeps it, with only in-frame sequences that have V and J called. A part of the clones is gone; compared with another copy, unresolved V genes explain less than half, and the rest is unexplained. D and trimming were read from the DNA, whereas the V and J calls and clone size are those reported in that table. For this sample the table gives some 110,000 clones, of which just over 90% were detected only once. The ten biggest clones cover 0.2% to 0.25% of the sample.

Inclusive of the bounding cysteine and phenylalanine, the CDR3 is 14 residues long. The sequence is cut down to CDR3 DNA, 42 bases in frame from base 1. Taken from the germline V gene, the CDR1 and CDR2 loops are SGHRS and YFSETQ. V is cut by 2 bases and J by 5 bases, and the space between the germline ends is 11 bases. About this clone itself: The target of this receptor is not known. There are no base qualities to consult, and no much larger clone falls within one base.

This specimen's time point label, interpreted: cells obtained before transplantation from donor or recipient. CD3+CD4+ and CD3+CD8+ populations were FACS-sorted from unstimulated pre-transplant donor and recipient cells taken from spleen or lymph nodes. The research as a whole found: Conclusions were limited by the relatively low number and heterogeneity of intestinal transplant patients. Early after transplant, peak levels of circulating GvH clones were associated with declines in HvG clones. High GvH to HvG T cell clonal ratios were observed in the allografts of patients with donor T cell macrochimerism. GvH clones were found in recipient bone marrow, and some of the GvH clones appeared earlier in ileal mucosa or blood, which is consistent with an intestinal mucosal origin.

The specimen was unstimulated CD4+ T cells sorted from spleen or lymph node cells, collected before transplant. This receptor was identified in a human donor who was the organ donor for an intestinal transplant. Recombination linked TRBV5-1 to TRBJ2-1; the D gene identity is not certain. At the DNA level, the sequence is TGCGCCAGCAGCTTAGGCGCGACGGACAATGAGCAGTTCTTC. This sequence encodes CASSLGATDNEQFF.